The clone carrying this T cell receptor beta chain was recorded at least ten times. The data were taken from a study of blood T cells in healthy people across ages. CDR3 length: 13 residues. Trimming stripped 6 bases from V and 7 bases from J, with 13 bases between. The germline V gene encodes CDR1 LGHDT and CDR2 YNNKEL (reference sequence). Primed by a sample-barcoded 5' primer and a J-beta primer mix, a second PCR proceeded for 7 to 11 cycles. TCRdb redid the calling of the 5' RACE reads with MiXCR, one entry per CDR3 protein. The table records some 890,000 distinct CDR3 sequences, about 29% of them present only once. Separately, the same data were catalogued under a study of T cells of mothers and their children. In that study: A few healthy Caucasian mothers served as donors, and their six children did as well. Slightly higher, non-significant overlap characterized related mother-child pairs relative to unrelated pairs.

Sequencing was carried out using blood. The clonotype originates from a woman between 40 and 55 years old in good health. This chain joins TRBV3-1 and TRBJ2-1; maybe TRBD1 (7 bases). CDR3 bases: TGTGCCAGCAGGCAGGGGGGACAGAATGAGCAGTTCTTC. Its protein is CASRQGGQNEQFF.